A selection of T cell receptor beta chains follows, all from one sample in a study of blood T cell repertoires in COVID-19. TCRdb's table, derived via immunoSEQ multiplex PCR, lists solely in-frame clones and lacks some. The repertoire holds 230,000 or so clones, with around 89% as singletons. The sample was PBMCs or T cells enriched from blood (not recorded which). These receptors came from a woman between 40 and 50 years old with acute COVID-19. The CDR3 runs from the conserved cysteine through the conserved F or W. Each record gives: J gene, V gene, CDR3 protein.

TRBJ1-3,TRBV6-1,CASSEEPGGGNTIYF
TRBJ1-6,TRBV3-1/TRBV3-2,CASSHPDSPLHF
TRBJ2-3,TRBV9,CASSRGENTDTQYF
TRBJ1-6,TRBV7-2,CASSFQGYNSPLHF
TRBJ1-4,TRBV5-1,CASSLSLERGEKLFF
TRBJ1-1,TRBV5-1,CASSLEGQYTEAFF
TRBJ1-4,TRBV19,CASSRAGTEEEKLFF
TRBJ2-2,TRBV7-2,CASSLVRGSTGELFF
TRBJ1-2,TRBV7-7,CASSLAGSDRQGPNYGYTF
TRBJ2-1,TRBV24-1,CATSDGVGEQFF
TRBJ2-3,TRBV18,CASSPPGEYRVTDTQYF
TRBJ2-3,TRBV7-9,CASSESRSGGTDTQYF
TRBJ1-5,TRBV6-2/TRBV6-3,CASSTLRGRSNQPQHF
TRBJ2-1,TRBV7-2,CASSLLRTSGVLEQFF